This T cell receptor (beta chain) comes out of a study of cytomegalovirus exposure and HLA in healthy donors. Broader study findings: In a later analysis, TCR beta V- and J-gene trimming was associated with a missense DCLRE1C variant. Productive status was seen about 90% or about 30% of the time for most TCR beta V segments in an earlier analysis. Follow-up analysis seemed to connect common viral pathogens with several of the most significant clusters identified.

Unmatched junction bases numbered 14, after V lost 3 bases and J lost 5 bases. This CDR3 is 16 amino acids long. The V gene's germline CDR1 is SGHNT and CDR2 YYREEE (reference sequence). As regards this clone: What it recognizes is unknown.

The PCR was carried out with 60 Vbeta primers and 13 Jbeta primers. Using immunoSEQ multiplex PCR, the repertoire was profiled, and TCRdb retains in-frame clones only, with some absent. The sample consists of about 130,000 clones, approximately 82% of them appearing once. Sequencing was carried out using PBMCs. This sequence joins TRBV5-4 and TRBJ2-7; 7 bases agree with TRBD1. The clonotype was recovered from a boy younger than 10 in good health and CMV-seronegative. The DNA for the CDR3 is TGTGCCAGCAGCTGTCGTCCGACGGACAGGTTCGACGAGCAGTACTTC. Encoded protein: CASSCRPTDRFDEQYF.